Presented here are 2 T cell receptor beta chains from one specimen sequenced in a study of CD8+ T cells in alopecia areata. TCR sequencing used cDNA made by reverse transcription of extracted RNA. Only in-frame clones appear in the TCRdb table, and some are missing; sequencing was by immunoSEQ multiplex PCR. The sample shows 90,000 to 130,000 clones, roughly 59% of them seen only once. The specimen was CD8+ T cells sorted from blood. The receptors stem from a human donor in good health.

This clone was observed a single time. This sequence joins TRBV28 and TRBJ2-5; the D call may be TRBD1 or TRBD2 (5 bases each). Germline values: CDR1 MDHEN, CDR2 SYDVKM. V lost 4 bases, J lost 2 bases, and 17 bases lay in between. The CDR3 totals 16 residues. The CDR3 is CASSSLDWGPQETQYF. CDR3 coding DNA: TGTGCCAGCAGTTCCCTGGACTGGGGACCTCAAGAGACCCAGTACTTC.

CDR3 DNA: TGCGCCAGCAGCCAGGGTTTTTCTAGCACAGATACGCAGTATTTT. Translation gives CASSQGFSSTDTQYF. The chain links TRBV5-1 to TRBJ2-3, with D perhaps matching TRBD1 (5 bases). Looked up from germline, CDR1 is SGHRS and CDR2 is YFSETQ. V shed 4 bases and J shed 0 bases, with 12 bases lying between them. The CDR3 is made up of 15 amino acids. The variable domain in full, with the rest retrieved from reference TRBV5-1 and TRBJ2-3, is KAGVTQTPRYLIKTRGQQVTLSCSPISGHRSVSWYQQTPGQGLQFLFEYFSETQRNKGNFPGRFSGRQFSNSRSEMNVSTLELGDSALYLCASSQGFSSTDTQYFGPGTRLTVL.